The sequence of this TCR beta chain was determined in a study of shared clonotypes between healthy human individuals (dated by TCRdb to between 2020 and 2021). Background for the entire study: A couple of women and three men aged 18 to 49 years were included in the cohort. For each donor, three plates each were used for CD4 naive and CD4 memory, two plates were used for CD8 naive, and one plate was used for CD8 memory. Blood TCR repertoires of a handful of healthy adults were deeply sequenced to estimate repertoire size and the extent of clonotype sharing between individuals. To increase sequencing depth and limit assay-specific biases, different laboratories used diverse techniques to prepare libraries and sequence TCR repertoires. Leukapheresis yielded between about 0.9 and 8.9 billion PBMCs per donor. Overall study results and their limits: Compared with non-shared clonotypes, clonotypes shared by all four sorted-subset donors had higher generation probabilities. Naive subsets generally had larger estimated clonotype richness than memory subsets. Rarefaction of sorted-subset datasets indicated incomplete sequencing despite the large sequencing depth. When a few donors were compared, the shared fraction of clonotypes was approximately 5% for naive CD4, around 3.6% for naive CD8, 2% to 2.5% for memory CD4, and 0.3% to 0.5% for memory CD8. The genetic and exposure-history diversity represented was limited by the small number of donors. Sampling was limited to blood, and TCR repertoires in tissue likely differ from TCR repertoires in blood. Pairwise subsampling indicated that sequencing depth was expected to affect the degree of clonotype sharing among donors.

For the CD8 naive samples, CD45RO-negative cells were positively selected for CCR7, yielding a CD45RA+CCR7+ population from which TemRA cells were excluded. Healthy HIV-negative adults with no recently reported acute infections or vaccinations were included as donors. Every donor was a Caucasian adult living in Nashville, Tennessee, USA. Blood was collected by leukapheresis, and PBMCs were isolated by Ficoll-Histopaque density gradient centrifugation and then cryopreserved in liquid nitrogen vapor phase. Analytical flow cytometry was used to check the purity and quantity of every magnetically sorted T cell population. From each sorted fraction, genomic DNA was isolated and quantified by UV absorbance on a Nanodrop 2000c. The CDR3 holds 15 amino acids from the cysteine to the phenylalanine. CDR3 DNA is the only sequence kept; it has 45 bases, read in frame from the first base. V is pared back by 1 base and J by 8 bases, with 15 bases lying between the germline termini. Taken from the germline V gene (reference sequence), the CDR1 and CDR2 loops are SGHNT and YYREEE.

Using the deep immunoSEQ assay, multiplex PCR amplified TCR CDR3 regions from genomic DNA. For each cell subset, the extracted genomic DNA was distributed evenly across all wells of several immunoSEQ 96-well plates, and each plate served as one replicate. Each replicate PCR for sorted subsets received around 0.2 ug genomic DNA, equal to tens of thousands of T cell genomes. Purified libraries were quantified with a Qubit 3.0 fluorometer, sized on a Bioanalyzer 2100, and re-quantified with the KAPA Library Quantification kit. Every immunoSEQ 96-well plate was sequenced on a dedicated single-read 150-cycle Illumina NextSeq 550 flow cell. Turning to the authors' computational methods: Because only junctional sequences without quality scores were contained in the immunoSEQ output, filtering matching that applied to full-length reads could not be performed. Sequences were annotated with PyIR, a Python wrapper for IgBLAST v1.9, and V/J genes and CDR3 were assigned using IMGT germline references. Reads with weak V/J assignments (E-value above 1e-6), missing CDR3, stop codons, out-of-frame junctions, or ambiguous translated residues were removed. V3J clonotypes were defined by identical inferred V gene, J gene, and CDR3 amino acid sequence. Percentage overlap between repertoires was calculated by dividing the number of shared unique clonotypes by the size of the smaller repertoire. RTK rarefaction, the Chao1 estimator, and Recon v2.1 estimates of unobserved clonotypes were used to assess repertoire richness. Generation probabilities were computed with OLGA for all TCRbeta clonotypes obtained by the gDNA method from several donors. Not all clones reach the TCRdb copy of this immuneACCESS table, which keeps in-frame sequences only. Checked studies attribute under half of the gap to unresolved V genes and leave the rest unexplained. That table gives V, J and clone size, and the DNA gave D and trimming. The sample table shows 2 million or so clones, and just under 95% are seen once. About 1.1% of the sample rests with the top ten.

Concerning this clone: It has no known antigen specificity. No per-base quality is available; no much larger clone lies one base away.

Sequencing was carried out using naive CD8+ T cells sorted from blood. The meaning of the sample's cell subset or site label: CD45RA+CCR7+. Recombination joined TRBV5-4 with TRBJ1-4, with an unclear D gene assignment. This TCR was sampled from a man aged 18 to 29 in good health. CDR3 protein: CASSLIGEGQEKLFF. The nucleotide sequence reads TGTGCCAGCAGCTTGATAGGTGAAGGGCAGGAAAAACTGTTTTTT.